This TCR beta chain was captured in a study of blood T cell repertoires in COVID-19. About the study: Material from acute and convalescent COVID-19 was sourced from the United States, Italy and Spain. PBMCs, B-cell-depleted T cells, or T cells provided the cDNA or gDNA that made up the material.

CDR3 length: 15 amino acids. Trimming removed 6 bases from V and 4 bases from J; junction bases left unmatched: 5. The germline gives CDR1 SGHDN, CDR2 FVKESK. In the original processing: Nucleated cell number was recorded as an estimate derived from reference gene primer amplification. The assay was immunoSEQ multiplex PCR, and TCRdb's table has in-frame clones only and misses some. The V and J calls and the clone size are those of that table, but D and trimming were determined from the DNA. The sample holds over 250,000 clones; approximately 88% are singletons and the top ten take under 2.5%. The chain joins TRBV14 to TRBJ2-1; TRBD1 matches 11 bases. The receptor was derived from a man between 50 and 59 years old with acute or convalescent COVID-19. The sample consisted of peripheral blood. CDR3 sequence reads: CASRHRDRGYNEQFF. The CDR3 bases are TGTGCCAGCAGACACCGGGACAGGGGGTACAATGAGCAGTTCTTC.